The sequence of this T cell receptor beta chain was determined in a study of breast tumors, draining lymph nodes, adjacent tissues (TCRdb year 2016). With respect to the entire study: TCR beta repertoires were compared across tumor, adjacent nontumor tissue and axillary lymph nodes obtained from breast cancer patients. The study was designed to assess the relationships and possible T-cell exchange between tumor, surrounding tissue and draining lymph node repertoires in human breast cancer.

The lymph node samples were taken from the axillary draining lymph nodes of breast cancer patients. The germline V gene specifies SGDLS as CDR1 and YYNGEE as CDR2. Including the terminal cysteine and phenylalanine, the CDR3 comprises 15 residues. Left in the record is the CDR3 DNA by itself, 45 bases read in frame from the first base. V sheds 3 bases and J sheds 3 bases, leaving 13 bases between their ends. Many counts were recorded for this clonotype. The specificity of this receptor is unknown. The input lacks base qualities; no much larger clone sits a single base away. The sample was run on an Illumina HiSeq 2000. TCR beta chain libraries were generated through multiplex PCR amplification. The amplified TCR beta chain products were analyzed by high-throughput sequencing. TCRdb trimmed the raw reads at Q25, called clones with MiXCR and kept productive beta chains. Rows merge per CDR3 protein into single entries with the most common DNA and genes. The sample table lists about 230,000 distinct CDR3 sequences, roughly 30% of them with a count of one. Around 1.4% of the sample is in the top ten clones.

Study-wide findings and limitations: Tumor T-cell repertoires showed less diversity than lymph node repertoires and more diversity than nontumor tissue repertoires, and tumor T-cell repertoires showed preferential V and J gene usage. A scenario in which most tumor T cells derive from the lymph node and then expand within tumor tissue was judged to be consistent with the data. The similarity between tumor and nontumor tissue repertoires was significantly greater in luminal-like breast cancer than in basal-like breast cancer. The conclusion that tumor T cells originate in lymph nodes was framed as consistent with a hypothesis rather than directly demonstrated.

The material sequenced was axillary lymph node tissue. This chain is built from TRBV9 and TRBJ2-1, with the D segment possibly TRBD1 or TRBD2, each aligning over 5 bases. This sequence was found in a female donor with breast cancer. Some clones in this sample may be carry-over from other donors' samples. The CDR3 is CASSATGTNYNEQFF. The DNA sequence follows: TGTGCCAGCAGCGCCACCGGGACCAACTACAATGAGCAGTTCTTC.